The rows below give T cell receptor beta chains drawn from one sample of a study of blood T cells in healthy people across ages. MiXCR, applied by TCRdb to the 5' RACE reads, yields one record per CDR3 protein. This table has over 1.5 million distinct CDR3 sequences, about 49% appearing once. Sequencing was performed on blood. These receptors all come from a woman aged 35 to 49 in good health. Each CDR3 is given with its conserved first and last residue. The D gene is left open where the match is weak. Size values are once, few and many counts, or a class for expanded clones, and some rows have none.

>TRBD2|14|few|TRBV10-3|TRBJ2-7
CAISESSGGYEQYF
TGTGCCATCAGTGAGTCCAGCGGGGGTTACGAGCAGTACTTC
>TRBD2|16|-|TRBV5-4|TRBJ2-5
CASSLGASGGIETQYF
TGTGCCAGCAGCTTGGGGGCTAGCGGGGGGATTGAGACCCAGTACTTC
>TRBD2|14|few|TRBV15|TRBJ2-5
CATSSLAGGETQYF
TGTGCCACCAGCAGTCTAGCGGGGGGCGAGACCCAGTACTTC
>-|15|few|TRBV29-1|TRBJ2-7
CSVIREWAENYEQYF
TGCAGCGTTATTAGGGAGTGGGCCGAAAACTACGAGCAGTACTTC
>-|14|-|TRBV10-3|TRBJ2-5
CAISEQGLQETQYF
TGTGCCATCAGTGAACAGGGATTACAAGAGACCCAGTACTTC
>TRBD1|17|-|TRBV6-5|TRBJ1-1
CASSSLGQARVNTEAFF
TGTGCCAGCAGTTCCCTCGGACAGGCGAGAGTGAACACTGAAGCTTTCTTT
>-|14|-|TRBV18|TRBJ2-3
CASSIQSFTDTQYF
TGTGCCAGCTCTATCCAGTCCTTCACAGATACGCAGTATTTT
>-|16|-|TRBV20-1|TRBJ1-1
CSASRLRGRGNTEAFF
TGCAGTGCTTCACGTCTTCGCGGCAGGGGGAACACTGAAGCTTTCTTT
>-|14|-|TRBV6-5|TRBJ1-2
CASSYSTLDYGYTF
TGTGCCAGCAGTTACTCGACTCTGGACTATGGCTACACCTTC
>TRBD1|15|few|TRBV11-1|TRBJ2-5
CASSLPGQAQETQYF
TGTGCCAGCAGCCTACCGGGACAGGCGCAAGAGACCCAGTACTTC
>TRBD1|14|-|TRBV2|TRBJ1-2
CASPTDRENYGYTF
TGTGCCAGCCCTACCGACAGGGAGAACTATGGCTACACCTTC
>-|14|-|TRBV12-3/TRBV12-4|TRBJ1-2
CASTLGARVYGYTF
TGTGCCAGCACCCTGGGCGCCAGAGTCTATGGCTACACCTTC
>-|14|few|TRBV20-1|TRBJ2-1
CSARASPYYNEQFF
TGCAGTGCTAGGGCTAGTCCCTATTACAATGAGCAGTTCTTC
>-|15|-|TRBV28|TRBJ2-7
CASSATALRAYEQYF
TGTGCCAGCAGTGCGACAGCCCTCCGCGCCTACGAGCAGTACTTC
>-|16|-|TRBV7-2|TRBJ1-4
CASSKDQGATNEKLFF
TGTGCCAGCAGCAAAGATCAGGGTGCAACTAATGAAAAACTGTTTTTT
>-|14|-|TRBV20-1|TRBJ2-5
CSAITSGVQETQYF
TGCAGTGCCATCACCTCAGGGGTACAAGAGACCCAGTACTTC
>-|13|-|TRBV7-2|TRBJ2-7
CASNRDGLRERYF
TGTGCCAGCAATCGGGACGGGCTGAGAGAGCGGTACTTC
>-|14|-|TRBV7-6|TRBJ2-7
CASALNRGFDEQYF
TGTGCCAGCGCCCTAAATCGGGGGTTCGACGAGCAGTACTTC
>TRBD1|16|-|TRBV5-4|TRBJ2-1
CASSPWDRGPYNEQFF
TGTGCCAGCAGCCCCTGGGACAGGGGGCCATACAATGAGCAGTTCTTC
>TRBD1|15|-|TRBV7-2|TRBJ2-5
CASSLYPDRVETQYF
TGTGCCAGCAGCTTATACCCGGACAGGGTGGAGACCCAGTACTTC
>-|13|-|TRBV12-3/TRBV12-4|TRBJ2-5
CASICFGGETQYF
TGTGCCAGCATTTGCTTTGGGGGAGAGACCCAGTACTTC
>TRBD2|20|few|TRBV4-3|TRBJ2-3
CASSQEGTSGENYRTDTQYF
TGCGCCAGCAGCCAAGAGGGGACTAGCGGGGAAAATTACCGCACAGATACGCAGTATTTT
>TRBD1|16|-|TRBV6-1|TRBJ2-3
CASSGQGAIARDTQYF
TGTGCCAGCAGCGGACAGGGGGCAATCGCCAGAGATACGCAGTATTTT
>-|14|-|TRBV5-6|TRBJ2-5
CASRSSGSGETQYF
TGTGCCAGCAGAAGTTCGGGTTCCGGAGAGACCCAGTACTTC
>-|14|-|TRBV29-1|TRBJ2-7
CSVEVGPHRGEQYF
TGCAGCGTTGAGGTGGGGCCTCATCGCGGGGAGCAGTACTTC
>-|15|few|TRBV7-2|TRBJ1-6
CASSSSPGVTLSLHF
TGTGCCAGCAGCTCGAGTCCGGGGGTTACGTTATCCCTCCACTTT
>TRBD1|17|few|TRBV27|TRBJ2-1
CASSPSLPGQGRNEQFF
TGTGCCAGCAGTCCTTCACTTCCGGGACAGGGTAGGAATGAGCAGTTCTTC
>TRBD1|13|-|TRBV19|TRBJ2-7
CASSRTGFDEQYF
TGTGCCAGTAGTCGGACAGGGTTCGACGAGCAGTACTTC
>-|16|-|TRBV27|TRBJ2-7
CASSLSSGSSSYEQYF
TGTGCCAGCAGTTTATCATCAGGGTCCAGCTCCTACGAGCAGTACTTC